Shown below are 5 T cell receptor beta chains from a single sample sequenced in a study of identical twins. One entry per CDR3 protein results from TCRdb running MiXCR on the 5' RACE reads. The sample shows a few hundred thousand distinct CDR3 sequences, around 9.6% of them seen only once. The sample was also reused in another study, on yellow fever vaccine responses in identical twins.

Sequencing was performed on PBMCs. These receptors were taken from a woman under 30 in good health.

This clonotype came up a few times. The chain links TRBV20-1 to TRBJ2-3; TRBD2 agrees at 14 bases. CDR1 and CDR2 (germline): DFQATT, SNEGSKA (reference sequence). Trimming removed 4 bases from V and 9 bases from J; junction bases left unmatched: 9. The CDR3 is 15 amino acids. CDR3 coding DNA: TGCAGTGCTACCGTTGGGACTAGCGGGGGTAAAACGCAGTATTTT. Amino acids: CSATVGTSGGKTQYF.

This chain links TRBV7-9 with TRBJ2-7, with TRBD1 matching 7 bases. Germline CDR1 reads SEHNR; CDR2 reads FQNEAQ (reference sequence). The V gene end was trimmed by 4 bases and the J gene end by 3 bases; junction bases not matched to a gene: 6. The CDR3 covers 14 residues. The CDR3 bases are TGTGCCAGCAGCTCGTCAGGGGGTAACTACGAGCAGTACTTC. Translating gives CASSSSGGNYEQYF.

The chain is built from TRBV4-3 and TRBJ1-1; no definite D call. This CDR3 comprises 14 residues. The germline V gene has CDR1 LGHNA and CDR2 YSLEER. V was shortened by 3 bases and J by 3 bases, with 11 bases between the two germline ends. The CDR3 sequence is CASSQLRIYTEAFF. The CDR3 region has the DNA TGCGCCAGCAGCCAGCTCCGGATATACACTGAAGCTTTCTTT.

The sample holds many counts of this clonotype. The chain employs TRBV12-3 or TRBV12-4 and TRBJ1-5; tentatively, D is TRBD1 (6 bases). Trimming stripped 3 bases from V and 3 bases from J, with 12 bases between. The CDR3 spans 15 residues. CDR3 in DNA: TGTGCCAGCAGTTTCCACAGGGACCTCAATCAGCCCCAGCATTTT. Protein: CASSFHRDLNQPQHF.

There are many counts of this clonotype. This chain joins TRBV2 and TRBJ2-5; D is undetermined. With 7 bases removed from V and 2 bases from J, the gap between germline ends came to 20 bases. Germline V CDR1 and CDR2: SNHLY, FYNNEI. The CDR3 spans 16 residues. CDR3 in amino acids: CASKRMGSDSQETQYF. The CDR3 bases are TGTGCCAGCAAGAGGATGGGTTCCGATTCACAAGAGACCCAGTACTTC.